The rows below give T cell receptor beta chains drawn from one sample of a study of OX40 agonist ivuxolimab in advanced cancers. Data came from immunoSEQ multiplex PCR; TCRdb stores just in-frame clones and leaves some out. The data contain 70,000 to 95,000 clones, about nine tenths of them singletons. The sequencing used CD4+ or CD8+ T cells sorted from blood, collected in a trial of the OX40 agonist ivuxolimab. These receptors originate from an adult with an advanced solid tumor such as melanoma, head and neck, liver or kidney cancer. CDR3s include the opening cysteine and the closing phenylalanine or tryptophan. D genes are given only for firm matches. Size values are once, few and many counts, or a class for expanded clones, and some rows have none.

. | TRBJ1-3 | . | TRBV11-2 | CASSGREGVFSGNTIYF | TGTGCCAGCAGCGGACGGGAGGGGGTGTTCTCTGGAAACACCATATATTTT
. | TRBJ1-2 | TRBD1 | TRBV29-1 | CSVEAPGQYYTF | TGCAGCGTTGAAGCCCCGGGACAGTACTACACCTTC
. | TRBJ1-5 | . | TRBV6-1 | CASSATATNQPQHF | TGTGCCAGCAGTGCGACGGCGACTAATCAGCCCCAGCATTTT
. | TRBJ1-1 | . | TRBV5-1 | CASSRDGGMNTEAFF | TGCGCCAGCAGCAGGGATGGGGGAATGAACACTGAAGCTTTCTTT
. | TRBJ2-1 | TRBD2 | TRBV9 | CASSEGLAGYNEQFF | TGTGCCAGCAGTGAAGGACTAGCGGGATACAATGAGCAGTTCTTC
. | TRBJ2-3 | TRBD2 | TRBV4-1 | CASSHDREAVGDTQYF | TGCGCCAGCAGCCATGACCGGGAGGCCGTGGGAGATACGCAGTATTTT
. | TRBJ2-7 | . | TRBV18 | CASSPTGRDYEQYF | TGTGCCAGCTCCCCGACAGGAAGGGACTACGAGCAGTACTTC
many | TRBJ2-7 | . | TRBV30 | CAWTQRGLAYEQYF | TGTGCCTGGACCCAACGGGGACTGGCCTACGAGCAGTACTTC
. | TRBJ2-1 | TRBD2 | TRBV7-9 | CASSSGVAGDIGRNEQFF | TGTGCCAGCAGCTCTGGGGTAGCGGGAGATATAGGACGCAATGAGCAGTTCTTC
. | TRBJ2-2 | TRBD1 | TRBV5-4 | CASSPDRGNTGELFF | TGTGCCAGCAGCCCGGACAGGGGTAACACCGGGGAGCTGTTTTTT
. | TRBJ2-1 | . | TRBV6-1 | CASADGYNEQFF | TGTGCCAGCGCGGACGGGTACAATGAGCAGTTCTTC
few | TRBJ2-5 | . | TRBV27 | CASSLRRLAETQYF | TGTGCCAGCAGTTTGAGGCGCCTCGCTGAGACCCAGTACTTC
. | TRBJ2-5 | . | TRBV28 | CASKGGGFQETQYF | TGTGCCAGCAAGGGTGGAGGGTTCCAAGAGACCCAGTACTTC
. | TRBJ2-5 | TRBD2 | TRBV5-4 | CASSLRSGSLQETQYF | TGTGCCAGCAGCTTGCGTAGCGGGAGTCTCCAAGAGACCCAGTACTTC
. | TRBJ2-7 | . | TRBV28 | CASSLQAPRDEQYF | TGTGCCAGCAGTTTACAGGCCCCCAGGGACGAGCAGTACTTC
. | TRBJ2-7 | TRBD2 | TRBV4-1 | CASSQLLGTSGILYEQYF | TGCGCCAGCAGCCAACTCCTTGGGACTAGCGGGATCCTATACGAGCAGTACTTC
. | TRBJ2-3 | TRBD1 | TRBV4-1 | CASSQDPGQGNTDTQYF | TGCGCCAGCAGCCAAGATCCAGGACAGGGTAACACAGATACGCAGTATTTT
. | TRBJ2-2 | . | TRBV7-2 | CASSLQSGANTGELFF | TGTGCCAGCAGCTTACAGTCCGGGGCGAACACCGGGGAGCTGTTTTTT
. | TRBJ1-2 | TRBD1 | TRBV29-1 | CSVPETGFEGYTF | TGCAGCGTCCCGGAGACAGGGTTTGAGGGCTACACCTTC
. | TRBJ1-1 | . | TRBV21-1 | CASSNQGRTEAFF | TGTGCCAGCAGCAATCAGGGTCGGACTGAAGCTTTCTTT
. | TRBJ2-1 | . | TRBV5-6 | CASSSRTTPWDEQFF | TGTGCCAGCAGCTCTCGGACTACCCCATGGGATGAGCAGTTCTTC
. | TRBJ1-2 | TRBD1 | TRBV2 | CASSQGDGYGYTF | TGTGCCAGCAGTCAGGGGGATGGCTATGGCTACACCTTC
. | TRBJ2-7 | TRBD1 | TRBV27 | CASSPFTGGLTYEQYF | TGTGCCAGCAGTCCCTTTACAGGGGGCCTGACCTACGAGCAGTACTTC
. | TRBJ2-7 | . | TRBV7-8 | CASSLDRTEQYF | TGTGCCAGCAGCTTAGACAGAACCGAGCAGTACTTC
once | TRBJ2-2 | . | TRBV10-1 | CASSESSSAGLNTGELFF | TGCGCCAGCAGTGAGTCGAGTTCGGCGGGACTGAACACCGGGGAGCTGTTTTTT
. | TRBJ2-1 | . | TRBV7-9 | CASSLIGSHNEQFF | TGTGCCAGCAGCTTAATAGGGTCCCACAATGAGCAGTTCTTC
few | TRBJ1-5 | . | TRBV6-8 | CASSPRTEGEGNQPQHF | TGTGCCAGCAGTCCCCGGACGGAGGGGGAGGGCAATCAGCCCCAGCATTTT
. | TRBJ2-3 | TRBD2 | TRBV5-8 | CASTGTSGTDTQYF | TGTGCCAGCACCGGGACTAGCGGCACAGATACGCAGTATTTT
. | TRBJ1-5 | . | TRBV6-1 | CASSGPNNQPQHF | TGTGCCAGCAGTGGCCCAAACAATCAGCCCCAGCATTTT
. | TRBJ2-7 | . | TRBV28 | CASTHLQGRVHEQYF | TGTGCCAGCACTCATTTGCAGGGGAGAGTCCACGAGCAGTACTTC
. | TRBJ1-1 | . | TRBV6-5 | CASSSTGRTEAFF | TGTGCCAGCAGTTCCACAGGGCGGACTGAAGCTTTCTTT
. | TRBJ2-7 | . | TRBV6-5 | CASTSSVDSYEQYF | TGTGCCAGCACTTCTAGCGTCGACTCCTACGAGCAGTACTTC
. | TRBJ2-2 | . | TRBV11-3 | CASSGEAGASDTGELFF | TGTGCCAGCAGCGGGGAAGCAGGGGCTAGCGACACCGGGGAGCTGTTTTTT
once | TRBJ1-5 | . | TRBV6-1 | CASSELTPQHF | TGTGCCAGCAGCGAACTTACGCCCCAGCATTTT
. | TRBJ2-3 | . | TRBV2 | CASRRGLTTDTQYF | TGTGCCAGCAGAAGGGGCCTGACCACAGATACGCAGTATTTT